This T cell receptor (beta chain) was identified during a study of blood T cell repertoires in COVID-19. Across the whole study: Sources were T cells, B-cell-depleted T cells, or PBMCs; the material itself was cDNA or gDNA.

TCRdb's table, derived via immunoSEQ multiplex PCR, lists solely in-frame clones and lacks some. The repertoire holds some 260,000 clones, with about 73% as singletons. Germline loops: CDR1 GTSNPN, CDR2 SVGIG (reference sequence). The CDR3 length is 15 residues. V dropped 3 bases and J dropped 7 bases, with 21 bases sitting between them. The chain has TRBV30 and TRBJ1-2; a weak D match, TRBD1 (5 bases). The sample taken for sequencing was peripheral blood. This clonotype was sampled from a woman older than 75 with acute or convalescent COVID-19. CDR3 sequence reads: CAWSRDGTLMSGYTF. As DNA, the CDR3 is TGTGCCTGGAGCCGCGACGGGACTCTAATGAGTGGCTACACCTTC. Using reference TRBV30 and TRBJ1-2 for the parts outside the CDR3, the full variable domain is SQTIHQWPATLVQPVGSPLSLECTVEGTSNPNLYWYRQAAGRGLQLLFYSVGIGQISSEVPQNLSASRPQDRQFILSSKKLLLSDSGFYLCAWSRDGTLMSGYTFGSGTRLTVV.